The 17 T cell receptor beta chains below come from one sample, sequenced in a study of cytomegalovirus exposure and HLA in healthy donors. Amplification used 60 Vbeta primers and 13 Jbeta primers. Only in-frame clones appear in the TCRdb table, and some are missing; sequencing was by immunoSEQ multiplex PCR. The table has tens of thousands of clones, about two thirds seen once. Material for sequencing was PBMCs. The source of these receptors is a middle-aged woman in good health and CMV-seropositive.

This clone was found a few times. The chain carries TRBV9 and TRBJ2-3; TRBD1 is a possible D gene (6 bases). The CDR3 length is 16 residues. V gave up 0 bases and J gave up 1 base, with 12 bases separating them. Looked up from germline, CDR1 is SGDLS and CDR2 is YYNGEE. CDR3 amino acids: CASSVAPGVGTDTQYF. The CDR3 DNA sequence: TGTGCCAGCAGCGTAGCCCCAGGGGTGGGCACAGATACGCAGTATTTT.

The chain joins TRBV29-1 to TRBJ2-7; D remains unclear. This CDR3 has 13 amino acids. With 3 bases removed from V and 0 bases from J, the gap between germline ends came to 9 bases. Per germline, CDR1 SQVTM and CDR2 ANQGSEA. CDR3 nucleotides: TGCAGCGTTGAGCAGGAAGCCTCCTACGAGCAGTACTTC. Protein: CSVEQEASYEQYF.

The chain is built from TRBV5-1 and TRBJ2-3; tentative D call: TRBD2 (7 bases). There are 16 residues in the CDR3. The V end lost 0 bases, the J end lost 7 bases, and 18 bases lay between the germline ends. Germline V gives CDR1 SGHRS, CDR2 YFSETQ. This chain's CDR3 is CASSLVRAGARHTQYF. The CDR3 nucleotides are TGCGCCAGCAGCTTGGTGCGGGCGGGGGCACGACATACGCAGTATTTT.

The rearrangement joins TRBV5-1 to TRBJ2-5; TRBD2 matches at 9 bases. The J call may be faulty, since TRBJ2-7 better matches the DNA end. CDR1 is SGHRS, CDR2 YFSETQ, per germline. This CDR3 has 14 amino acids. The CDR3 reads CASSLPTSGDEQYF. Written as DNA, the CDR3 is TGCGCCAGCAGCTTACCGACTAGCGGTGACGAGCAGTACTTC.

The CDR3 coding sequence is TGTGCCAGTAGTATAGGCCCTGGGGGGGCCCAGCCCCAGCATTTT. Protein: CASSIGPGGAQPQHF. The chain recombines TRBV19 with TRBJ1-5, with a weak D call TRBD1 (6 bases). Between the trimmed V and J ends, which lost 1 base and 7 bases, there was a span of 14 bases. CDR3 length: 15 amino acids. Per the germline V gene, CDR1 is LNHDA and CDR2 is SQIVND (reference sequence).

The chain is built from TRBV19 and TRBJ2-3, with 11 bases matching TRBD2. Germline V gene data show CDR1 as LNHDA and CDR2 as SQIVND (reference sequence). The CDR3 is 14 residues long. V gave up 10 bases and J gave up 5 bases; unmatched junction bases: 8. The CDR3: CAIATSGVGDTQYF. DNA of the CDR3: TGTGCCATTGCGACTAGCGGGGTGGGAGATACGCAGTATTTT.

V usage is TRBV9 and J usage is TRBJ1-3, with 8 bases lining up with TRBD1. The CDR3 spans 15 residues. V was clipped by 3 bases and J by 4 bases; unmatched bases: 6. CDR1 is SGDLS, CDR2 YYNGEE, per germline. The CDR3 here is CASSERGTGGNTIYF. In nucleotides, the CDR3 is TGTGCCAGCAGCGAGAGAGGGACAGGCGGAAACACCATATATTTT.

This sequence joins TRBV5-4 and TRBJ2-7, with 8 bases matching TRBD1. This CDR3 contains 14 residues. The V segment lost 4 bases and the J segment 3 bases; nucleotides outside the gene matches: 6. Germline assignment: CDR1 SGHNT and CDR2 YYREEE (reference sequence). The CDR3 DNA reads as TGTGCCAGCAGCCCGAGGGACAGGAGCTACGAGCAGTACTTC. This gives the protein CASSPRDRSYEQYF.

The chain is built from TRBV5-6 and TRBJ1-5, with 8 bases matching TRBD1. The CDR3 runs to 15 residues. The germline CDR1 and CDR2 sequences are SGHDT and YYEEEE. J lost 4 bases, V lost 4 bases, and 7 bases had no gene match. CDR3 nucleotides: TGTGCCAGCAGCCGAGACAGGGGCCTGAATCAGCCCCAGCATTTT. Translation gives CASSRDRGLNQPQHF.

This chain connects TRBV5-6 to TRBJ2-7, with a weak D call TRBD2 (6 bases). This CDR3 has 13 amino acids. Germline loops: CDR1 SGHDT, CDR2 YYEEEE. With 2 bases removed from V and 5 bases from J, the gap between germline ends came to 11 bases. The CDR3 DNA is TGTGCCAGCAGCTTAACTAGCTCAAACGAGCAGTACTTC. Protein sequence: CASSLTSSNEQYF. The complete variable domain, with remaining parts taken from reference TRBV5-6 and TRBJ2-7, reads DAGVTQSPTHLIKTRGQQVTLRCSPKSGHDTVSWYQQALGQGPQFIFQYYEEEERQRGNFPDRFSGHQFPNYSSELNVNALLLGDSALYLCASSLTSSNEQYFGPGTRLTVT.

This chain links TRBV7-2 with TRBJ2-1; 10 bases are a match to TRBD2. Germline CDR1 SGHTA, CDR2 FQGNSA. Germline trimming cut 4 bases from V and 4 bases from J; bases unmatched to any gene: 4. The CDR3 has 15 residues. CDR3 in DNA: TGTGCCAGCAGCTCGGGGACTAGCGTATACAATGAGCAGTTCTTC. Protein sequence: CASSSGTSVYNEQFF.

The chain recombines TRBV9 with TRBJ1-3; D unclear. Trimming removed 3 bases from V and 0 bases from J, with 10 bases in between. The CDR3 has 15 residues. CDR1 and CDR2 (germline): SGDLS, YYNGEE. The CDR3 sequence: CASSAPASSGNTIYF. In DNA form, the CDR3 reads TGTGCCAGCAGCGCTCCCGCGAGCTCTGGAAACACCATATATTTT.

The chain couples TRBV2 to TRBJ2-1, with 12 bases lining up with TRBD2. J gave up 9 bases and V 7 bases, and 7 bases lay outside the gene matches. This CDR3 spans 14 amino acids. Germline values: CDR1 SNHLY, CDR2 FYNNEI. In nucleotides, the CDR3 is TGTGCCAGCAAGTTCCTAGCGGGGGGGGCTGAGCAGTTCTTC. Amino acids: CASKFLAGGAEQFF.

The chain joins TRBV6-5 to TRBJ2-1; D perhaps matches TRBD1 (6 bases). V lost 5 bases and J 5 bases, leaving 10 bases between the germline ends. CDR1 and CDR2 (germline): MNHEY, SVGAGI. CDR3 length equals 13 residues. CDR3 residues: CASSNTGNNEQFF. The CDR3 DNA is TGTGCCAGCAGTAACACAGGGAACAATGAGCAGTTCTTC.

J is TRBJ2-5 and V is TRBV5-1, with D unresolved. The J call may be incorrect, as the DNA end agrees better with TRBJ2-7. Germline-derived CDR1 and CDR2 are SGHRS and YFSETQ. This CDR3 region has 13 residues. The CDR3 region is CASSLEPIYEQYF. In DNA form, the CDR3 reads TGCGCCAGCAGCTTGGAACCGATCTACGAGCAGTACTTC.

This clone was counted between two and nine times. J is TRBJ1-6 and V is TRBV9, with a possible D match to TRBD1 (6 bases). The CDR3 has 15 residues. CDR1 and CDR2 (germline): SGDLS, YYNGEE. Trimming left V 2 bases short and J 7 bases short, with 13 bases between. CDR3 coding DNA: TGTGCCAGCAGCGTCACCACTCAGGGGAATTCACCCCTCCACTTT. It translates to CASSVTTQGNSPLHF.

The chain uses TRBV7-6 and TRBJ2-3; no clear D gene. With 4 bases removed from V and 6 bases from J, the gap between germline ends came to 11 bases. The CDR3 contains 13 residues. CDR1 and CDR2 (germline): SGHVS, FNYEAQ. For the CDR3, the DNA is TGTGCCAGCAGCTCCCCGGTGGAGGATACGCAGTATTTT. Its protein is CASSSPVEDTQYF.